The source of this T cell receptor beta chain is a study of T cell responses to AZD1222 COVID-19 vaccine. TCRdb keeps only in-frame clones here, not all; method: immunoSEQ multiplex PCR. The sample has around 120,000 clones, under 90% seen once. Between the trimmed V and J ends, which lost 1 base and 11 bases, there was a span of 11 bases. The CDR3 sequence is 12 residues long. This TCR came from an adult in good health. The chain has TRBV12-3 or TRBV12-4 and TRBJ1-1; D unresolved. Sequencing was performed on peripheral blood, taken on day 0 of AZD1222 vaccination. DNA of the CDR3: TGTGCCAGCAGTTTAGTGGGAACAAGCGCTTTCTTT. Its protein product is CASSLVGTSAFF.